The sequence of this T cell receptor beta chain was determined in a study of cytomegalovirus exposure and HLA in healthy donors (dated by TCRdb to 2016 to 2017). With respect to the entire study: An earlier analysis of 587 of the donors reported roughly 270 Gb of sequence data and about 100 million unique TCR beta sequences from some 180 million T cells. An early release that covered about 600 HLA-typed donors contained approximately 300 gigabases of sequencing data and about 84 million unique TCR sequences. Among the roughly 370 genotyped donors, 75% to 90% belonged to the genetic ancestry cluster associated with self-reported Caucasian donors. The study was designed to test whether signatures of past pathogen exposure could be identified by cataloging public T cell receptors. Using immunosequencing, the study profiled T cell repertoires from 640 or so subjects and related those repertoires to cytomegalovirus serostatus. Along with the roughly 670-subject first cohort, a separate validation cohort of over a hundred different subjects was used. To predict cytomegalovirus infection status, the study combined high-throughput TCR immunosequencing, statistical association of individual TCRs with disease status, and machine learning. A later analysis re-examined previously published TCR beta repertoires from over 500 donors and added high-resolution HLA genotyping to investigate patterns of TCR occurrence. In the later analysis, no new phenotypic data were used to find candidate immune exposures; instead, reliance was placed on TCR beta sequences and their occurrence across donors. To decide whether each TCR beta V gene segment behaved as functional or pseudogenic, an earlier analysis of approximately 590 of the donors relied on high-throughput TCR beta sequencing. Donor age, sex, ethnicity and CMV serostatus were compiled together with the repertoire data. A later genetic analysis took genome-wide SNP genotypes for about three fifths of the 666 donors and used that subset as a discovery cohort. Every repertoire in the discovery cohort had been generated on one and the same sequencing platform. HLA typing covered class I and class II loci at four-digit resolution. The number of donors typed differed by locus, with roughly 629-640 for A, B, C, DRB1 and DQB1, over 500 for DQA1, nearly 610 for DPA1, and around 430 for DPB1. Roughly five DR-DQ haplotypes were treated as single units for association and clustering because of strong linkage in the cohort. Across under 500 genotyped donors of the cohort, an average of 235,054 unique TCR beta nucleotide sequences per donor were sequenced, and roughly a sixth of those sequences were non-productive.

Library generation was performed with the immunoSEQ multiplex PCR assay. A mixture of 60 forward primers for TCR Vbeta segments and 13 reverse primers for TCR Jbeta segments was used in the multiplex PCR. The CDR3 region of rearranged TCR beta genes was amplified from genomic DNA with a multiplex PCR assay. On the Illumina HiSeq System, the amplified TCR beta libraries were sequenced as 87-base-pair reads. For the original study's pipeline: A later analysis counted some 80 million unique TCR beta chains across the 650 to 800 repertoires, and some 11 million of these chains were shared by at least two donors. Raw reads were error-corrected and collapsed into unique sequences by a nearest-neighbor algorithm in which closely related sequences were merged to remove PCR and sequencing errors. Alignment of CDR3 sequences to IMGT reference sequences was used to assign V, D and J gene segments. For a sequence to be retained, a match of at least six nucleotides was required to both a V gene segment and a J gene segment. A rearrangement counted as productive if the CDR3 had no stop codons and remained in frame with V and J, and every other rearrangement counted as non-productive. CDR3 was defined according to IMGT convention as the region running from the second conserved V-encoded cysteine to the conserved J-encoded phenylalanine. Sequences without an unambiguous match to a single V gene segment were excluded from the earlier analysis of a few hundred of the donors. An earlier analysis of some 500 of the donors classified V segments as functional when productive rearrangements were above 56.7% and as segregating when the standard deviation between donors was above 5%. A statistical classification framework was developed to diagnose cytomegalovirus status using the catalog of TCR beta chain sequences. In a later analysis, TCR nucleotide sequences were compared against IMGT/GENE-DB human TR gene sequences so that V and J genes could be assigned. In a later analysis, CDR3 sequences and most-parsimonious VDJ recombination scenarios were assigned using the TCRdist pipeline. In a later analysis, each TCR beta chain was defined by its CDR3 amino acid sequence together with its V-gene family, and reads without a unique V-gene family were excluded. A later analysis removed 592 highly shared, low-generation-probability nucleotide sequences to deal with suspected cross-contamination and a sequencing artifact. In a later analysis, a clonal expansion index was calculated for each public chain from normalized within-repertoire ranks of inferred template counts. Generation probabilities in a later analysis came from a VDJ recombination model fitted to out-of-frame rearrangements, and those results were checked against IGoR. In a later analysis, TCR-TCR, TCR-HLA and TCR-CMV co-occurrence was scored with hypergeometric tests, and a repertoire-size bias correction was applied to TCR pairs. To estimate false discovery rates, a later analysis permuted the HLA or CMV assignments 20 times. In a later analysis, co-occurring TCRs were grouped with DBSCAN, and TCRdist sequence similarity was added when clustering was performed within HLA-allele-positive subsets. For co-occurrence clustering, repertoires with fewer than 30,000 or more than 120,000 public chains were excluded, along with roughly 5 repertoires with anomalous nucleotide sharing. Entries here come from immuneACCESS through TCRdb and include only in-frame sequences with V and J called. Some clones fail to appear in such tables; in the studies checked, an unresolved V gene covers under half of the shortfall, and the cause of the remainder is unknown. That table furnishes V, J and clone size, whereas the DNA furnished D and trimming. In all, the sample holds 110,000 to 150,000 clones, and about 75% of those were seen once. The top ten hold 1.5% to 2% of the sample.

The cohort comprised some 700 healthy bone marrow donors. At the time of sampling, every cohort member was nominally healthy, though immune exposures that went unrecorded were likely present. The donor was CMV seronegative and was included in the group of over 300 seronegative cohort members. A peripheral blood sample was collected from each donor, and TCR beta sequencing was performed on peripheral blood mononuclear cells. The Qiagen DNeasy Blood Extraction Kit was used to extract genomic DNA from the blood cell samples. The CDR3 goes from the cysteine to the phenylalanine over 14 residues. Only CDR3 DNA is held: 42 bases, read in frame from base 1. CDR1 and CDR2 were assigned from the germline V gene (reference sequence) as SGHAT and FQDESV. Trimming leaves V shorter by 5 bases and J shorter by 9 bases, with the junction holding 8 bases beyond the gene matches. As regards this clone: Its cognate antigen has yet to be identified. No base quality information exists; no much larger clone differs at one position.

Points the paper makes about the study in general: When HLA alleles, especially DR and DQ, strongly co-occurred, attributing TCR associations to individual alleles was difficult. The only immune exposure information available for the cohort was CMV serostatus. An association between a missense DCLRE1C variant and V-gene and J-gene trimming of TCR beta chains was found in a later genetic analysis and replicated in an independent cohort. In vitro tests confirmed that three of the cytomegalovirus-associated TCR beta chains recognize cytomegalovirus antigens. A further reported finding was that TCR beta sequences accurately predicted the HLA-A and HLA-B alleles for most subjects in the first cohort. This cohort had only TCR beta chains sequenced, and the lack of alpha or paired-chain data limited which features could be detected. A cluster of highly shared sequence variants was judged likely to be a technical artifact of the sequencing pipeline. Because counts were too low, approximately 15 rarely observed V segments, including chromosome 9 orphons, were excluded from the earlier analysis of under 650 of the donors. Across donors, most TCR sequences were observed very rarely, whereas some public TCRs were present in many individuals. The authors suggested that the approach could potentially be generalized to other disease states and immunological phenotypes. Because HLA typing was unavailable for some donors at each locus, only the typed subset was used in association tests. In a later analysis, HLA-associated TCR beta chains showed more clonal expansion and lower generation probabilities than non-associated chains that were equally common. Some IMGT-functional V segments, including TRBV6-2 and TRBV6-3, could not be distinguished by the 87-base-pair reads and were therefore excluded. Linkage disequilibrium might explain the correlated functional status among segregating V segments, but an unknown experimental factor could not be excluded. Roughly uniform sequencing depth across donors was assumed in presence/absence analyses, although this assumption may not hold. In a later analysis, most CMV-associated TCR beta chains were found to appear HLA-restricted, with HLA associations seemingly driven largely by CMV exposure. In a later analysis, several top co-occurrence clusters were reported to appear linked to parvovirus B19, influenza, CMV and Epstein-Barr virus. Compared with the approximately 670-donor mean, donors in an Asian-associated ancestry cluster had fewer N-insertions in productive TCRs, according to a later genetic analysis. In an earlier analysis of approximately 590 of the donors, most TCR beta V segments appeared in productive rearrangements about 87% or about 30% of the time, broadly matching IMGT annotations. In a later analysis, TCR association rates were found to vary across HLA loci, with the most associated TCRs seen for DRB1 alleles and the fewest for HLA-C alleles. At a false discovery rate of 0.05, a later analysis linked fewer than 20,000 TCR beta sequences to specific HLA alleles. In the study, 164 TCR beta chains were listed as associated with cytomegalovirus. The classifier was reported to diagnose cytomegalovirus status with high specificity and sensitivity in both the original and validation cohorts.

The origin of this receptor is a woman aged 25 to 39 in good health and CMV-seronegative. The sample consisted of PBMCs. This sequence uses TRBV11-1 and TRBJ2-2, and TRBD1 aligns with 8 junction nucleotides. The DNA sequence is TGTGCCAGCAGCCCCGGGACAGGCCCAAGGGAGCTGTTTTTT. Translated, this gives CASSPGTGPRELFF.